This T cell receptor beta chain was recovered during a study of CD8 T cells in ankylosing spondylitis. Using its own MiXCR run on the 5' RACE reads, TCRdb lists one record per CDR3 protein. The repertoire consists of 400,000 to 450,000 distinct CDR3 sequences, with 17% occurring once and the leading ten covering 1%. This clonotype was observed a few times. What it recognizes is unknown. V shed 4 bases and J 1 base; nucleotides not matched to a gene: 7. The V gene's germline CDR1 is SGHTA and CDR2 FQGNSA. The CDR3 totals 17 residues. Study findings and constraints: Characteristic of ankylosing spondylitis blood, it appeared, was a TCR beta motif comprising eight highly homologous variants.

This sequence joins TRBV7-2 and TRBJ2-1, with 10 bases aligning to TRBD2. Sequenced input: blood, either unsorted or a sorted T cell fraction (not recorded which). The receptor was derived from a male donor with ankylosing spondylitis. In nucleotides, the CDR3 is TGTGCCAGCAGCTCTCGGACTAGCGGAAAATCCTACAATGAGCAGTTCTTC. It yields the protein CASSSRTSGKSYNEQFF.